This TCR beta chain was identified during a study of patients and donors after allogeneic stem cell transplantation. MiXCR, run by TCRdb on the RT-PCR reads, gives a single entry per CDR3 protein. The sample shows 400,000 to 450,000 distinct CDR3 sequences, under 20% of them seen only once. This CDR3 has 13 residues. Trimming cost V 2 bases and J 3 bases, with 7 bases left between them. The specimen sequenced was blood, either unsorted or a sorted T cell fraction (not recorded which). The sequence was collected from a human donor who was either an allogeneic HSCT recipient or a stem cell or donor lymphocyte infusion donor (not recorded which). It is not recorded whose cells these are; they may come from a transplant donor. The V gene is TRBV12-3 or TRBV12-4, the J gene TRBJ1-2; D gene uncertain. As DNA, the CDR3 is TGTGCCAGCAGTTTAAGGCCTGACTATGGCTACACCTTC. Translation: CASSLRPDYGYTF.